This record concerns one TCR beta chain sequence. Its antigen is undetermined. This sample was taken from a study of T cells in localized non-small cell lung cancer. Overall study findings and caveats: The appearance of a median around 57 of the top 100 tumor clones was seen in adjacent lung. Among blood samples, higher T cell density accompanied longer overall survival. The tumor had only one region sequenced, so heterogeneity remains possible.

TCRdb's table, derived via immunoSEQ multiplex PCR, lists solely in-frame clones and lacks some. The sample yields around 33,000 clones, roughly 90% seen once. Looked up from germline, CDR1 is LNHDA and CDR2 is SQIVND (reference sequence). V lost 1 base, J lost 2 bases, and 15 bases lay in between. The CDR3 sequence is 16 residues long. This TCR was recovered from a female donor aged 60 or older with stage I lung adenocarcinoma. The chain links TRBV19 to TRBJ2-7; TRBD1 or TRBD2 may be the D gene (5 bases each). The sequences come from peripheral blood, collected before any cancer treatment. CDR3 DNA: TGTGCCAGTAGTATAGCGGGGACGCTGGGCCCCTACGAGCAGTACTTC. Its protein is CASSIAGTLGPYEQYF.